Listed here are 32 T cell receptor beta chains from one sample, sequenced in a study of regulatory T cells in long-lasting Graves disease. As to time point: newly diagnosed GD, antithyroid drugs for less than 3 months. PBMC RNA was the source of the TCR library. Arm-PCR of CDR3 regions and iRepertoire HTBI primers were used to build TCR beta libraries. TCRdb ran MiXCR on the multiplex PCR reads and lists one entry per CDR3 protein. The sample comprises a few hundred thousand distinct CDR3 sequences, approximately 14% of which are singletons, and roughly 15% rests with the top ten. The data were also submitted as part of a second study, on T cells in Graves' hyperthyroidism and ophthalmopathy.

This specimen consisted of peripheral blood mononuclear cells (PBMCs), obtained at new diagnosis, from a patient treated with antithyroid drugs. Every receptor here comes from a woman between 50 and 59 years old with Graves disease.

This clonotype has ten or more counts. The DNA for the CDR3 is TGTGCCAGCAGCTTAGTGCTTGACACCGCCTACGAGCAGTACTTC. It translates to CASSLVLDTAYEQYF. The gene calls are TRBV11-2 and TRBJ2-7; D not resolved. Trimming took off 1 base at V and 2 bases at J, with 12 bases between the two ends. Germline V gene sequence: CDR1 SGHAT, CDR2 FQNNGV. CDR3 length: 15 amino acids.

This clonotype came up many times. The chain carries TRBV7-2 and TRBJ2-1, with 10 bases that match TRBD2. Trimming cost V 5 bases and J 6 bases; bases outside gene matches: 10. The CDR3 covers 16 residues. In germline, CDR1 is SGHTA, CDR2 FQGNSA. CDR3 bases: TGTGCCAGCAGCCCCGGGGGACTAGCGAGCCTCAATGAGCAGTTCTTC. Encoded protein: CASSPGGLASLNEQFF. Supplemented by reference TRBV7-2 and TRBJ2-1, the full variable domain reads GAGVSQSPSNKVTEKGKDVELRCDPISGHTALYWYRQSLGQGLEFLIYFQGNSAPDKSGLPSDRFSAERTGGSVSTLTIQRTQQEDSAVYLCASSPGGLASLNEQFFGPGTRLTVL.

This clonotype was counted ten times or more. The V and J genes are TRBV5-1 and TRBJ2-7; 8 bases match TRBD1. Germline trimming cut 0 bases from V and 5 bases from J; bases unmatched to any gene: 4. The CDR3 has 14 residues. Germline CDR1 SGHRS, CDR2 YFSETQ. CDR3 region: CASSLGQGFDEQYF. In DNA, the CDR3 is TGCGCCAGCAGCTTGGGACAGGGGTTTGACGAGCAGTACTTC.

This clonotype was counted at least ten times. The rearrangement joins TRBV28 to TRBJ2-3; 8 bases line up with TRBD2. Unmatched junction bases numbered 11, after V lost 4 bases and J lost 2 bases. Germline V gene sequence: CDR1 MDHEN, CDR2 SYDVKM. The CDR3 loop spans 17 amino acids. CDR3 amino acids: CASSSQNLAGITDTQYF. CDR3 sequence (DNA): TGTGCCAGCAGTTCCCAAAATCTAGCGGGTATCACAGATACGCAGTATTTT.

As to this clonotype: Relative to the germline gene, one junction end is altered; a read error may explain this. The gene calls are TRBV12-3 or TRBV12-4 and TRBJ2-2; D possibly corresponds to TRBD2 (6 bases). This CDR3 is built from 12 residues. The DNA for the CDR3 is TGTGCCAGCATTTACGGAGGCGGGGAGCTGTTTTTC. It encodes CASIYGGGELFF.

This clonotype appeared many times. The chain joins TRBV15 to TRBJ1-5; D unclear. Trimming left V 2 bases short and J 1 base short, with 3 bases between. The germline CDR1 and CDR2 sequences are LNHNV and YYDKDF (reference sequence). The CDR3 loop spans 13 amino acids. This chain's CDR3 is CATSRSSNQPQHF. The CDR3 bases are TGTGCCACCAGCAGATCAAGCAATCAGCCCCAGCATTTT.

This clonotype was counted ten times or more. The chain carries TRBV20-1 and TRBJ1-2, with D possibly matching TRBD1 (6 bases). Trimming stripped 7 bases from V and 3 bases from J, with 18 bases between. Germline V gene lookup returns CDR1 DFQATT and CDR2 SNEGSKA (reference sequence). CDR3 length: 14 residues. DNA of the CDR3: TGCAGTGAAACATCGGAACAGGGCTACTATGGCTACACCTTC. It is translated as CSETSEQGYYGYTF.

This clonotype was picked up a small number of times. This chain connects TRBV5-1 to TRBJ1-1, with no clear D. The CDR3 extends over 13 amino acids. Germline loops: CDR1 SGHRS, CDR2 YFSETQ. The V gene lost 4 bases and the J gene lost 1 base, with 8 bases spanning the gap. This CDR3 reads CASSRSENTEAFF. DNA for the CDR3: TGCGCCAGCAGCCGGTCGGAGAACACTGAAGCTTTCTTT.

As regards this clonotype: A much larger clonotype is one base distant, so this may be a read error. V and J are TRBV12-3 or TRBV12-4 and TRBJ1-1, with D perhaps TRBD1 (6 bases). This CDR3 is 14 amino acids long. CDR3 in amino acids: CVSSQTGTNTEAFF. In DNA form, the CDR3 reads TGTGTCAGCAGCCAAACAGGGACGAACACTGAAGCTTTCTTT.

The chain is built from TRBV19 and TRBJ2-1; 11 bases match TRBD1. The V and J ends lost 6 bases and 8 bases, in that order; junction bases with no gene match: 6. CDR1 is LNHDA, CDR2 SQIVND, per germline (reference sequence). The CDR3 length is 14 residues. CDR3 nucleotides: TGTGCCAGTAGCGGGACAGGGGGGAGCCATGAGCAGTTCTTC. Translated, it gives CASSGTGGSHEQFF. The full variable domain, in which reference TRBV19 and TRBJ2-1 provide the parts outside the CDR3, is DGGITQSPKYLFRKEGQNVTLSCEQNLNHDAMYWYRQDPGQGLRLIYYSQIVNDFQKGDIAEGYSVSREKKESFPLTVTSAQKNPTAFYLCASSGTGGSHEQFFGPGTRLTVL.

This clonotype was seen at least ten times. This rearrangement joins TRBV7-3 to TRBJ2-5, with 8 bases lining up with TRBD1. This CDR3 is built from 13 residues. CDR1 is SGHTA, CDR2 FQGTGA, per germline. V lost 8 bases, J lost 4 bases, and 6 bases stayed unmatched. The CDR3, as DNA: TGTGCCAGCGGAACAGGGGGTCTAGAGACCCAGTACTTC. Translation gives CASGTGGLETQYF.

This clonotype has ten or more counts. The rearrangement links TRBV20-1 to TRBJ2-1; 9 bases fit TRBD1. This CDR3 contains 16 residues. Germline trimming cut 1 base from V and 5 bases from J; bases unmatched to any gene: 9. CDR1 is DFQATT, CDR2 SNEGSKA, per germline (reference sequence). The CDR3 reads CSARVYGTGTNNEQFF. CDR3 DNA: TGCAGTGCTAGAGTCTATGGGACAGGGACCAACAATGAGCAGTTCTTC.

At least ten counts were recorded for this clonotype. The chain is built from TRBV28 and TRBJ2-7; D may be TRBD1 or TRBD2 (5 bases each). This CDR3 is built from 16 residues. CDR1 and CDR2 (germline): MDHEN, SYDVKM. V gave up 8 bases and J gave up 2 bases, with 22 bases separating them. The CDR3: CASSRGRFDGTYEQYF. For the CDR3, the DNA is TGTGCCAGCTCCCGGGGCCGGTTTGACGGGACCTACGAGCAGTACTTC.

J is TRBJ2-1 and V is TRBV19; 10 positions agree with TRBD2. J gave up 7 bases and V 2 bases, and 5 bases lay outside the gene matches. Germline V gene data show CDR1 as LNHDA and CDR2 as SQIVND (reference sequence). The CDR3 has 15 residues. This CDR3 is CASSISSGRANEQFF. In DNA, the CDR3 is TGTGCCAGTAGTATATCTAGCGGGAGAGCGAATGAGCAGTTCTTC.

This clonotype was picked up many times. V usage is TRBV30 and J usage is TRBJ1-4; D unclear. Germline V gene data show CDR1 as GTSNPN and CDR2 as SVGIG (reference sequence). The V end lost 0 bases, the J end lost 7 bases, and 9 bases lay between the germline ends. The CDR3 runs 13 residues. Here the CDR3 reads CAWSVYGVEKLFF. CDR3 DNA: TGTGCCTGGAGTGTATACGGGGTTGAAAAACTGTTTTTT.

This clonotype showed up just a few times. The chain joins TRBV20-1 to TRBJ2-7; D uncertain. Germline CDR1 and CDR2: DFQATT and SNEGSKA (reference sequence). V was shortened by 4 bases and J by 2 bases, with 9 bases between the two germline ends. The CDR3 contains 12 residues. CDR3: CSAKLPPYEQYF. The DNA for the CDR3 is TGCAGTGCTAAGTTGCCTCCCTACGAGCAGTACTTC.

This clonotype has a count of ten or more. The V call is TRBV12-3 or TRBV12-4, the J call TRBJ2-1; TRBD1 matches 11 bases. J lost 8 bases, V lost 3 bases, and 18 bases had no gene match. The CDR3 contains 19 residues. The CDR3 sequence is CASSFGTGGWRERSYEQFF. Here the CDR3 DNA reads TGTGCCAGCAGTTTCGGGACAGGGGGTTGGCGGGAGAGGTCGTATGAGCAGTTCTTC.

The rearrangement links TRBV6-1 to TRBJ2-2; D unresolved. CDR1 is MNHNS and CDR2 is SASEGT in the germline V gene. CDR3 length: 14 amino acids. The ends were cut back, 4 bases at V and 4 bases at J, with 10 bases in the middle. In nucleotides, the CDR3 is TGTGCCAGCAGTGCGAGACACCTCACCGGGGAGCTGTTTTTT. This encodes CASSARHLTGELFF.

Comments on this clonotype: A read error is possible here, since a much larger clone lies one base away. The gene calls are TRBV10-3 and TRBJ2-3; TRBD2 matches 7 bases. CDR1 is ENHRY and CDR2 is SYGVKD in the germline V gene. The CDR3 is made up of 17 amino acids. The trim removed 4 bases at V and 1 base at J, leaving 11 bases unmatched. The CDR3 spells CAISGGGTSGGTDTQYF. Here the CDR3 DNA reads TGTGCCATCAGTGGGGGGGGGACGAGCGGGGGCACAGATACGCAGTATTTT.

The gene calls are TRBV18 and TRBJ2-3; TRBD1 matches at 8 bases. Germline V gene lookup returns CDR1 KGHSH and CDR2 LQKENI. V was pared by 0 bases and J by 1 base, with 3 bases of the junction left unmatched. CDR3 length: 16 residues. The CDR3 here is CASSPPGQGGTDTQYF. The CDR3, as DNA: TGTGCCAGCTCACCACCAGGACAGGGAGGCACAGATACGCAGTATTTT.

The chain is built from TRBV2 and TRBJ2-1, with D possibly TRBD2 on 5 matching bases. V lost 6 bases and J lost 5, with 11 bases in between. The germline V gene encodes CDR1 SNHLY and CDR2 FYNNEI. The CDR3 loop spans 13 amino acids. The CDR3 is CASRAESHNEQFF. CDR3 DNA: TGTGCCAGCAGAGCGGAGTCCCACAATGAGCAGTTCTTC.

This clonotype was recorded at least ten times. The chain recombines TRBV28 with TRBJ1-2; 7 nucleotides line up with TRBD1. The CDR3 loop spans 15 amino acids. Per germline, CDR1 MDHEN and CDR2 SYDVKM. Germline trimming cut 2 bases from V and 7 bases from J; bases unmatched to any gene: 10. Here the CDR3 DNA reads TGTGCCAGCAGTTTACGGGACAGAACGTGGCGTGGCTACACCTTC. Translation gives CASSLRDRTWRGYTF.

At least ten counts were recorded for this clonotype. The chain couples TRBV3-1 to TRBJ2-3; D not resolved. The length of the CDR3 is 13 residues. Trimming took off 3 bases at V and 1 base at J, with 5 bases between the two ends. From germline, CDR1 is LGHDT and CDR2 YNNKEL (reference sequence). This chain's CDR3 is CASSHRGTDTQYF. The CDR3 bases are TGTGCCAGCAGCCACAGAGGCACAGATACGCAGTATTTT.

This clonotype was detected a few times. The V gene is TRBV19, the J gene TRBJ2-5, with 8 positions matching TRBD2. Germline V gene lookup returns CDR1 LNHDA and CDR2 SQIVND (reference sequence). CDR3 size: 16 residues. J lost 2 bases, V lost 5 bases, and 10 bases had no gene match. CDR3 residues: CASSVGWLAGQETQYF. Here the CDR3 DNA reads TGTGCCAGTAGTGTCGGTTGGCTAGCGGGTCAAGAGACCCAGTACTTC.

The chain has TRBV4-1 and TRBJ2-7, with TRBD2 matching over 9 bases. Per the germline V gene, CDR1 is MGHRA and CDR2 is YSYEKL. The CDR3 has 16 amino acids. The J segment lost 1 base and the V segment lost 1 base, leaving 5 bases of the junction unmatched. The DNA for the CDR3 is TGCGCCAGCAGCCAAGGGGTTAGCGGGAGTTCCTACGAGCAGTACTTC. This encodes CASSQGVSGSSYEQYF.

There are many counts of this clonotype. V usage is TRBV27 and J usage is TRBJ2-5; 7 bases are shared with TRBD2. The CDR3 is 15 amino acids. In germline, CDR1 is MNHEY, CDR2 SMNVEV (reference sequence). J was trimmed by 5 bases and V by 3 bases; bases with no gene match: 9. This chain's CDR3 is CASSLGPLAEETQYF. The CDR3 region has the DNA TGTGCCAGCAGTTTGGGCCCTCTAGCGGAGGAGACCCAGTACTTC.

This clonotype occurred many times. The chain carries TRBV30 and TRBJ2-1, with 8 bases matching TRBD2. Germline loops: CDR1 GTSNPN, CDR2 SVGIG (reference sequence). The CDR3 sequence is 15 residues long. J was trimmed by 3 bases and V by 4 bases; bases with no gene match: 8. The DNA for the CDR3 is TGTGCCTGGACCCCTCCGGGACTAGTCTACAATGAGCAGTTCTTC. The encoded protein is CAWTPPGLVYNEQFF.

The table lists this clonotype with many counts. This chain uses TRBV28 with TRBJ2-3; D is unresolved. The length of the CDR3 is 14 residues. CDR1 MDHEN and CDR2 SYDVKM come from the germline V gene. Trimming removed 7 bases from V and 2 bases from J, with 13 bases in between. Here the CDR3 reads CASISPGPTDTQYF. CDR3 in DNA: TGTGCCAGCATTTCCCCAGGCCCCACAGATACGCAGTATTTT.

In this sample, this clonotype turned up many times. This chain links TRBV29-1 with TRBJ2-7, with no clear D. The length of the CDR3 is 14 residues. Germline CDR1 reads SQVTM; CDR2 reads ANQGSEA. The V end was cut by 1 base, the J end by 3 bases, with 13 bases between. CDR3 residues: CSVEALTPNYEQYF. In nucleotides, the CDR3 is TGCAGCGTTGAAGCCTTGACTCCTAACTACGAGCAGTACTTC.

Ten or more counts support this clonotype. V and J are TRBV29-1 and TRBJ2-3; 9 nucleotides line up with TRBD2. V dropped 3 bases and J dropped 7; count of bases not matched to a gene: 5. Germline V gene lookup returns CDR1 SQVTM and CDR2 ANQGSEA. This CDR3 spans 13 amino acids. CDR3 loop: CSVEREGPNTQYF. In DNA, the CDR3 is TGCAGCGTTGAGCGGGAGGGCCCAAATACGCAGTATTTT.

The chain has TRBV6-2 or TRBV6-3 and TRBJ1-4; TRBD1 matches 9 bases. Trimming removed 3 bases from V and 15 bases from J; junction bases left unmatched: 5. CDR1 and CDR2 (germline): MNHEY, SVGEGT. This CDR3 has 12 amino acids. This chain's CDR3 is CASSYSGTGMFF. DNA of the CDR3: TGTGCCAGCAGTTATTCCGGGACAGGGATGTTTTTT.

This clonotype was counted many times. The V call is TRBV28, the J call TRBJ2-7; unclear D gene. Trimming pared 5 bases from V and 6 bases from J, leaving 11 bases between. Germline CDR1 is MDHEN and CDR2 is SYDVKM. This CDR3 region has 12 residues. CDR3 DNA: TGTGCCAGCAGTGCTTCGGGCCCCGAGCAGTACTTC. It translates to CASSASGPEQYF.